This T cell receptor beta chain stems from a study of blood T cell repertoires in COVID-19. Those enrolled, adults aged about 18 to 95 years, came from about two dozen US areas. Sequencing used immunoSEQ multiplex PCR; TCRdb keeps in-frame clones, though not all of them. The table lists 200,000 or so clones, roughly 88% of them singletons. The CDR3 runs 16 residues. In germline, CDR1 is SGHNT, CDR2 YYREEE (reference sequence). Trimming took 3 bases from V and 2 from J, leaving 16 bases between them. The sample taken for sequencing was PBMCs or T cells enriched from blood (not recorded which). This TCR was recovered from a woman aged 40 to 50 with acute COVID-19. The V call is TRBV5-4, the J call TRBJ2-3; D possibly corresponds to TRBD2 (7 bases). The CDR3 region is CASSSMAGAVTDTQYF. The CDR3 nucleotides are TGTGCCAGCAGCTCGATGGCGGGGGCTGTCACAGATACGCAGTATTTT.